This T cell receptor beta chain stems from a study of T-cell reconstitution after alpha-beta-depleted transplantation in children. Concerning this clonotype: Its antigen is still unknown.

The TCRbeta library was prepared with unique molecular identifiers. TCRdb called the PCR reads again in MiXCR, with one record for every CDR3 protein. The table lists approximately 500,000 distinct CDR3 sequences, roughly a tenth of them singletons. Study-level results: Two months or so post-transplant, alpha-beta T cells reportedly derived from several hundred expanded graft clones. Some patients showed high day-60 TCRbeta diversity, which derived from surviving recipient T cells and thymic progenitors. Newly made T cells mostly supplied T-cell counts and diversity one year after transplant.

CDR1 and CDR2 from the germline V gene are LGHNA and YNFKEQ. This CDR3 spans 18 amino acids. V was trimmed by 1 base and J by 0 bases, leaving 13 bases between them. The genes are TRBV4-2 and TRBJ1-6, with a tentative D call TRBD1 (5 bases). This clonotype originated in a child under 10 years old with inherited bone marrow failure, due to receive a stem cell transplant. This material consisted of PBMCs, taken before TCRalphabeta/CD19-depleted stem cell transplant. This CDR3 is CASSQVLQGSSYNSPLHF. Here the CDR3 DNA reads TGTGCCAGCAGCCAAGTTCTTCAGGGCAGCTCCTATAATTCACCCCTCCACTTT.